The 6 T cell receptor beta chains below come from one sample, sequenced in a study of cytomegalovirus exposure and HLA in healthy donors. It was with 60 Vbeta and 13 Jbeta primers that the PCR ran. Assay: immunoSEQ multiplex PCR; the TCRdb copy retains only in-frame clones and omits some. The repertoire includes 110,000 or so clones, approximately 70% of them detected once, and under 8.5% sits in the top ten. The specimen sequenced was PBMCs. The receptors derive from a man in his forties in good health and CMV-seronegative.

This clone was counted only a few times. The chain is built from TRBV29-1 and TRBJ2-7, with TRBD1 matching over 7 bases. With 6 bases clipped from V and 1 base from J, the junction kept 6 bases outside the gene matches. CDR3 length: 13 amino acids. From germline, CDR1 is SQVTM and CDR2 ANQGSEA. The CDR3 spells CSVRQGGSYEQYF. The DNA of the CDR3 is TGCAGCGTCCGACAGGGCGGATCCTACGAGCAGTACTTC.

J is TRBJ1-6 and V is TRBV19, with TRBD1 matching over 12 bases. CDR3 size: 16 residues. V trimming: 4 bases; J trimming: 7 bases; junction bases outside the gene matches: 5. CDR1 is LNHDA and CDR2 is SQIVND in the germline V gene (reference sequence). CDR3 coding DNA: TGTGCCAGTAGTACCGTGGGACAGGGGGCCAATTCACCCCTCCACTTT. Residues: CASSTVGQGANSPLHF.

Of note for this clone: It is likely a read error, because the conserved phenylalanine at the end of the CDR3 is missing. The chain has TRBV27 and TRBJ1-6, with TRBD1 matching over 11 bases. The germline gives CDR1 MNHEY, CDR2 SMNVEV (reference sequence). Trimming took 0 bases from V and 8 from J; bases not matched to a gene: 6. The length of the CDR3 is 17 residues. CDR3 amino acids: CASSLSMDRGLYSPLHL. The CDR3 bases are TGTGCCAGCAGTTTATCCATGGACAGGGGGCTATATTCACCCCTCCACCTT.

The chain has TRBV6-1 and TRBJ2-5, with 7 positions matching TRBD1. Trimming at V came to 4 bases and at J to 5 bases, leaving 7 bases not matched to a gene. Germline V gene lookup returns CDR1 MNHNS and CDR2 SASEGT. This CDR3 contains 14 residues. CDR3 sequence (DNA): TGTGCCAGCAGTGCTAGACAGGGTTCGGAGACCCAGTACTTC. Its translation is CASSARQGSETQYF.

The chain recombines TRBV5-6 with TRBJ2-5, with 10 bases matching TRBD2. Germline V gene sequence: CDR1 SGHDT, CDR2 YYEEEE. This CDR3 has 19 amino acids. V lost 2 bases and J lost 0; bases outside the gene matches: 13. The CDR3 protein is CASSFRGPSGGTYQETQYF. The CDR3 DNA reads TGTGCCAGCAGCTTTCGGGGACCTAGCGGGGGAACGTACCAAGAGACCCAGTACTTC.

CDR3 coding DNA: TGTGCCAGCAGAAAAGACAGCCTCTATAATTCACCCCTCCACTTT. This translates into CASRKDSLYNSPLHF. The chain joins TRBV6-5 to TRBJ1-6; TRBD1 is a possible D gene (5 bases). The CDR3 is 15 amino acids. Per germline, CDR1 MNHEY and CDR2 SVGAGI. V lost 6 bases and J lost 3, with 12 bases in between.